This TCR beta chain was captured by sequencing in a study of cytomegalovirus exposure and HLA in healthy donors (dated by TCRdb to between 2016 and 2019). For the wider study: An earlier analysis of 587 of the donors reported about 260 Gb of sequence data and 95 million to 120 million unique TCR beta sequences obtained from around 180 million T cells. An early release covering just under 650 HLA-typed donors comprised approximately 290 gigabases of sequencing data and 85 million to 100 million unique TCR sequences. Of the 398 genotyped donors, roughly 80% fell in the genetic ancestry cluster associated with self-reported Caucasian donors. The study aimed to test whether cataloging public T cell receptors could reveal signatures of past pathogen exposure. Using immunosequencing, the study profiled T cell repertoires from roughly 650 subjects and related those repertoires to cytomegalovirus serostatus. A separate validation cohort of roughly 130 different subjects was used in addition to the 666-subject first cohort. To predict cytomegalovirus infection status, the study combined high-throughput TCR immunosequencing, statistical association of individual TCRs with disease status, and machine learning. A later analysis re-examined previously published TCR beta repertoires from about 670 donors and added high-resolution HLA genotyping to investigate patterns of TCR occurrence. The later analysis used no new phenotypic data to find candidate immune exposures, relying instead on TCR beta sequences and their occurrence across donors. In an earlier analysis of roughly 600 of the donors, high-throughput TCR beta sequencing was used to judge whether each TCR beta V gene segment behaved as functional or pseudogenic. Donor age, sex, ethnicity and CMV serostatus were collected together with the repertoire data. Genome-wide SNP genotypes for about 65% of the 666 donors were used in a later genetic analysis, which treated that subset as a discovery cohort. All discovery cohort repertoires had been generated using a single sequencing platform. Class I and class II HLA loci were covered by the typing at four-digit resolution. The number of donors typed differed by locus, with 629-630 for A, B, C, DRB1 and DQB1, around 500 for DQA1, 606 for DPA1, and under 490 for DPB1. Roughly five DR-DQ haplotypes were handled as single units for association and clustering, since linkage in the cohort was strong. Across some 400 genotyped donors of the cohort, an average of about 240,000 unique TCR beta nucleotide sequences per donor were sequenced, and 15% to 20% of those sequences were non-productive. The study at large found these results: A few of the identified cytomegalovirus-associated TCR beta chains were confirmed in vitro to be specific for cytomegalovirus antigens. The study listed 164 TCR beta chains as associated with cytomegalovirus. The only immune exposure information available for the cohort was CMV serostatus. When HLA alleles, especially DR and DQ, strongly co-occurred, TCR associations were difficult to assign to individual alleles. In a later analysis, HLA-associated TCR beta chains were found to be more clonally expanded and to have lower generation probabilities than equally common non-associated chains. At a false discovery rate of 0.05, a later analysis linked about 17,000 TCR beta sequences to specific HLA alleles. Because counts were too low, around 17 rarely observed V segments, including chromosome 9 orphons, were left out of the earlier analysis of about 620 of the donors. Some IMGT-functional V segments, including TRBV6-2 and TRBV6-3, could not be distinguished by the 87-base-pair reads and were therefore excluded. According to a later analysis, most CMV-associated TCR beta chains appeared to be HLA-restricted, and the HLA associations seemed to be driven largely by CMV exposure. V-gene and J-gene trimming of TCR beta chains was associated with a missense DCLRE1C variant in a later genetic analysis, and the association was replicated in an independent cohort. The classifier was reported to diagnose cytomegalovirus status with high specificity and sensitivity in both the original and validation cohorts. A further reported finding was that TCR beta sequences accurately predicted the HLA-A and HLA-B alleles for most subjects in the first cohort. In a later analysis, several top co-occurrence clusters were reported to appear linked to parvovirus B19, influenza, CMV and Epstein-Barr virus. Compared with the approximately 600-donor mean, donors in an Asian-associated ancestry cluster had fewer N-insertions in productive TCRs, according to a later genetic analysis. According to the authors, the approach could potentially be generalized to other disease states and immunological phenotypes. A later analysis found that TCR association rates varied across HLA loci, with DRB1 alleles showing the most associated TCRs and HLA-C alleles the fewest. In this cohort, only TCR beta chains were sequenced, and detectable features were limited by the absence of alpha or paired-chain data. A cluster of highly shared sequence variants was judged likely to represent a technical artifact of the sequencing pipeline. Most TCR sequences were observed very rarely across donors, whereas some public TCRs were present in many individuals. An earlier analysis of several hundred of the donors showed that most TCR beta V segments appeared in productive rearrangements either about 87% or about 30% of the time, which broadly matched IMGT annotations. Roughly uniform sequencing depth across donors was assumed in presence/absence analyses, although this assumption may not hold. Because some donors lacked HLA typing at each locus, the association tests relied only on the typed subset. Correlated functional status among segregating V segments might be attributable to linkage disequilibrium, but an unknown experimental factor could not be ruled out.

CDR1 and CDR2 (SGHNT, YYREEE) derive from the germline V gene (reference sequence). Its CDR3 holds 15 amino acids, cysteine through phenylalanine. The CDR3 DNA has 45 bases and is translated from base 1. Trimming removed 0 bases from V and 4 bases from J, leaving 13 bases between the germline ends. Library preparation employed the immunoSEQ multiplex PCR assay. The multiplex PCR relied on a mix of 60 forward primers for TCR Vbeta segments and 13 reverse primers for TCR Jbeta segments. The CDR3 region of rearranged TCR beta genes was amplified from genomic DNA with a multiplex PCR assay. On the Illumina HiSeq System, the amplified TCR beta libraries were sequenced as 87-base-pair reads. In the original analysis: A later analysis tallied 75 million to 95 million unique TCR beta chains across the approximately 670 repertoires, and some 10 million of those chains were shared by two or more donors. Raw reads were error-corrected and collapsed into unique sequences with a nearest-neighbor algorithm that merged closely related sequences to remove PCR and sequencing errors. CDR3 sequences were aligned to IMGT reference sequences to assign V, D and J gene segments. For a sequence to be retained, a match of at least six nucleotides was required to both a V gene segment and a J gene segment. A rearrangement was called productive if the CDR3 had no stop codons and remained in frame with V and J, and every other rearrangement was called non-productive. Following IMGT convention, CDR3 was defined as the stretch from the second conserved V-encoded cysteine up to the conserved J-encoded phenylalanine. Sequences without an unambiguous match to a single V gene segment were excluded from the earlier analysis of approximately 560 of the donors. An earlier analysis of a few hundred of the donors called V segments functional above 56.7% productive rearrangements and segregating when the between-donor standard deviation exceeded 5%. To diagnose cytomegalovirus status from the catalog of TCR beta chain sequences, a statistical classification framework was built. A later analysis assigned V and J genes by comparing TCR nucleotide sequences with IMGT/GENE-DB human TR gene sequences. Using the TCRdist pipeline, a later analysis assigned CDR3 sequences along with most-parsimonious VDJ recombination scenarios. A later analysis defined each TCR beta chain by its CDR3 amino acid sequence plus V-gene family, and excluded reads lacking a unique V-gene family. A later analysis removed 450 to 600 highly shared, low-generation-probability nucleotide sequences to deal with suspected cross-contamination and a sequencing artifact. A later analysis calculated a clonal expansion index for each public chain from normalized within-repertoire ranks of inferred template counts. In a later analysis, generation probabilities were computed with a VDJ recombination model fitted to out-of-frame rearrangements, and the resulting probabilities were checked against IGoR. In a later analysis, hypergeometric tests were used to score TCR-TCR, TCR-HLA and TCR-CMV co-occurrence, with a repertoire-size bias correction applied to TCR pairs. In a later analysis, false discovery rates were estimated by permuting HLA or CMV assignments 20 times. In a later analysis, co-occurring TCRs were grouped using DBSCAN, and TCRdist sequence similarity was added for clustering within HLA-allele-positive subsets. Repertoires with fewer than 30,000 or more than 120,000 public chains, plus five repertoires with anomalous nucleotide sharing, were excluded from co-occurrence clustering. TCRdb retrieved this table from immuneACCESS and kept in-frame rearrangements only. Not all clones are present; in checked studies, unresolved V genes account for under half, and no reason is known for the remainder. That table furnishes V, J and clone size, whereas the DNA furnished D and trimming. The sample has 120,000 to 150,000 clones on record, around 75% of them singletons. The ten top clones hold almost 4.5% of the sample.

This clone has more than one count but fewer than ten. This receptor's antigen is unknown. Base-call qualities are not available, and no considerably larger clone is one nucleotide away. In total, 666 healthy bone marrow donors made up the cohort. All cohort members were sampled while nominally healthy, although unrecorded immune exposures were likely present. The donor was CMV seronegative and was included in the group of a few hundred seronegative cohort members. Every donor gave a peripheral blood sample, and the peripheral blood mononuclear cells from that sample were used for TCR beta sequencing. The Qiagen DNeasy Blood Extraction Kit was used to extract genomic DNA from the blood cell samples.

Source material: PBMCs. The chain joins TRBV5-4 to TRBJ2-5; possibly the D gene is TRBD2, per 6 matching bases. The receptor was derived from a man aged 60-69 years in good health and CMV-seronegative. The DNA sequence reads TGTGCCAGCAGCTTGGAATCTACTAGCAGAGAGACCCAGTACTTC. It translates as CASSLESTSRETQYF.